A selection of T cell receptor beta chains follows, all from one sample in a study of identical twins. MiXCR was run by TCRdb on the 5' RACE reads, yielding one entry per CDR3 protein. The sample yields more than 400,000 distinct CDR3 sequences, around 15% seen once. These sequences were also reported in another study, on yellow fever vaccine responses in identical twins.

Sequences were obtained from CD4+ T cells sorted from blood. These receptors all come from a woman aged 18-29 years in good health. Both conserved end residues are part of each CDR3. Fields, in order: V gene, J gene, CDR3 protein.

TRBV5-5	TRBJ1-2	CASSLQGGEISGYTF
TRBV2	TRBJ2-2	CASKGQETNTGELFF
TRBV29-1	TRBJ2-1	CSVGLDHEAGNEQFF
TRBV7-6	TRBJ1-1	CASSLRGTQNTEAFF
TRBV29-1	TRBJ2-7	CSAPGGTPISYEQYF
TRBV5-1	TRBJ2-2	CASRGTMNTGELFF
TRBV10-2	TRBJ2-3	CARPTDGTDTQYF
TRBV7-6	TRBJ2-2	CASSPLTDAGELFF
TRBV12-3/TRBV12-4	TRBJ2-5	CASRRTSGGMETQYF
TRBV3-1	TRBJ2-1	CASSQDLGDYNEQFF
TRBV9	TRBJ1-1	CASSGRGFGGAYTEAFF
TRBV10-3	TRBJ2-7	CAISDAGARNEQYF
TRBV20-1	TRBJ2-3	CSASWTGDNTDTQYF
TRBV5-1	TRBJ2-1	CASSSGQGMDEQFF
TRBV4-1	TRBJ1-2	CASSQDMMGGYTF
TRBV6-1	TRBJ1-3	CASKQGSPGNTIYF